One sample yielded the 24 T cell receptor beta chains listed below, sequenced in a study of blood T cells in healthy people across ages. It was with a sample-barcoded 5' primer and a J-beta primer mix that a second PCR of roughly 7 to 11 cycles was run. TCRdb reprocessed the 5' RACE reads via MiXCR and lists one record per CDR3 protein. The table shows 1,500,000 or so distinct CDR3 sequences, with roughly 43% occurring only once. Sample: blood. The receptors were sampled from a woman aged 18-29 years in good health.

V gene TRBV30 combines with J gene TRBJ2-4; D call uncertain. CDR3 size: 15 residues. V shed 5 bases and J shed 0 bases, with 14 bases lying between them. Germline lookup yields CDR1 GTSNPN and CDR2 SVGIG (reference sequence). CDR3 in DNA: TGTGCCTGGGGTACCAACACTGGAGCCAAAAACATTCAGTACTTC. Its translation: CAWGTNTGAKNIQYF.

V is TRBV9 and J is TRBJ2-7; D is perhaps TRBD1 (5 bases). The CDR3 length is 11 residues. Germline loops: CDR1 SGDLS, CDR2 YYNGEE. Trimming took 7 bases from V and 6 from J, leaving 11 bases between them. CDR3: CASGPGCEQYF. The CDR3 DNA reads TGTGCCAGCGGTCCAGGGTGCGAGCAGTACTTC. The complete variable domain, with remaining parts taken from reference TRBV9 and TRBJ2-7, reads DSGVTQTPKHLITATGQRVTLRCSPRSGDLSVYWYQQSLDQGLQFLIQYYNGEERAKGNILERFSAQQFPDLHSELNLSSLELGDSALYFCASGPGCEQYFGPGTRLTVT.

In regard to this clonotype: A much larger clone differs by one base, so this may be a read error. The chain links TRBV29-1 to TRBJ2-1; 13 bases line up with TRBD2. Germline CDR1 reads SQVTM; CDR2 reads ANQGSEA. CDR3 length: 16 residues. The CDR3 loop is CNVEGQTSGRFNEQFF. The DNA of the CDR3 is TGCAACGTTGAAGGTCAGACTAGCGGGAGGTTTAATGAGCAGTTCTTC.

This chain uses TRBV29-1 with TRBJ2-7; D call uncertain. Trimming pared 0 bases from V and 6 bases from J, leaving 9 bases between. The CDR3 consists of 12 residues. Germline V CDR1 and CDR2: SQVTM, ANQGSEA. The CDR3 loop is CSVEEDGPEQYF. The CDR3 DNA reads TGCAGCGTTGAAGAGGACGGTCCCGAGCAGTACTTC.

This clonotype turned up a few times. V usage is TRBV29-1 and J usage is TRBJ2-7; 8 positions match TRBD1. Germline CDR1 is SQVTM and CDR2 is ANQGSEA. The CDR3 length is 13 residues. After removal of 4 bases from V and 4 bases from J, the junction contained 6 bases not matched to a gene. CDR3 sequence (DNA): TGCAGCGTTGCTTCAGGGGGCAGGTACGAGCAGTACTTC. This sequence encodes CSVASGGRYEQYF.

This clonotype was seen repeatedly, ten times or more. The chain combines TRBV28 with TRBJ1-4; 7 bases agree with TRBD1. V was pared by 6 bases and J by 7 bases, with 5 bases of the junction left unmatched. Germline CDR1 reads MDHEN; CDR2 reads SYDVKM. The length of the CDR3 is 13 residues. CDR3 sequence reads: CASSSGQVEKLFF. The CDR3 region has the DNA TGTGCCAGCAGCTCTGGACAGGTTGAAAAACTGTTTTTT.

This clonotype has just a few counts. This rearrangement joins TRBV7-2 to TRBJ2-4; 10 nucleotides align to TRBD2. The length of the CDR3 is 15 residues. Germline trimming cut 5 bases from V and 1 base from J; bases unmatched to any gene: 2. CDR1 SGHTA and CDR2 FQGNSA come from the germline V gene. The CDR3 loop reads CASSPGLAAKNIQYF. DNA of the CDR3: TGTGCCAGCAGCCCGGGACTAGCGGCCAAAAACATTCAGTACTTC.

V is TRBV20-1 and J is TRBJ1-5; D not resolved. The CDR3 totals 13 residues. The ends were cut back, 4 bases at V and 5 bases at J, with 12 bases in the middle. CDR1 and CDR2 (germline): DFQATT, SNEGSKA (reference sequence). The CDR3 coding sequence is TGCAGTGCTACTCCGGGAGTAGATCAGCCCCAGCATTTT. It specifies CSATPGVDQPQHF.

This clonotype was observed a handful of times. V and J are TRBV12-3 or TRBV12-4 and TRBJ2-3, with D possibly TRBD2 on 5 matching bases. This CDR3 contains 18 residues. V was cut by 2 bases and J by 1 base, with 19 bases left in between. The CDR3 nucleotides are TGTGCCAGCAGTTTATACGGGAATTCCTTGAAGGGCACAGATACGCAGTATTTT. As protein: CASSLYGNSLKGTDTQYF.

The chain combines TRBV2 with TRBJ1-2; 8 bases line up with TRBD1. Germline lookup yields CDR1 SNHLY and CDR2 FYNNEI. The length of the CDR3 is 14 residues. The trim removed 6 bases at V and 0 bases at J, leaving 3 bases unmatched. The CDR3 region has the DNA TGTGCCAGCAGGTCACAGGGGGCTAACTATGGCTACACCTTC. Protein: CASRSQGANYGYTF. The full variable domain, rest sourced from reference TRBV2 and TRBJ1-2, is EPEVTQTPSHQVTQMGQEVILRCVPISNHLYFYWYRQILGQKVEFLVSFYNNEISEKSEIFDDQFSVERPDGSNFTLKIRSTKLEDSAMYFCASRSQGANYGYTFGSGTRLTVV.

This chain uses TRBV7-6 with TRBJ2-5, with D uncertain. Trimming cost V 5 bases and J 5 bases, with 15 bases left between them. Germline CDR1 SGHVS, CDR2 FNYEAQ. The CDR3 totals 14 residues. CDR3 nucleotides: TGTGCCAGCAGCCCCGTTGGGATTCTGGAGACCCAGTACTTC. Translating gives CASSPVGILETQYF.

CDR3 in DNA: TGCAGTGCTCGGACTAGGGGTTATGAGACCCAGTACTTC. Encoded protein: CSARTRGYETQYF. The chain carries TRBV20-1 and TRBJ2-5; TRBD2 agrees at 7 bases. V was pared by 5 bases and J by 5 bases, with 8 bases of the junction left unmatched. The CDR3 is made up of 13 amino acids. Per germline, CDR1 DFQATT and CDR2 SNEGSKA (reference sequence).

This clonotype was counted a few times. V usage is TRBV2 and J usage is TRBJ1-2, with unresolved D. The V end lost 8 bases, the J end lost 3 bases, and 7 bases lay between the germline ends. The CDR3 sequence is 11 residues long. CDR1 and CDR2 from the germline V gene are SNHLY and FYNNEI. CDR3 nucleotide sequence: TGTGCCAGCGGCGAGTACTATGGCTACACCTTC. This codes for CASGEYYGYTF.

This chain links TRBV28 with TRBJ2-5; 7 bases map to TRBD2. The CDR3 has 13 residues. CDR1 and CDR2 (germline): MDHEN, SYDVKM. The V and J ends lost 8 bases and 11 bases, in that order; junction bases with no gene match: 14. The CDR3 nucleotides read TGTGCCAGCGGCGGGCGGGAGTCGGATGAGCAGTACTTC. The encoded protein is CASGGRESDEQYF.

The chain employs TRBV20-1 and TRBJ2-5, with no clear D. V lost 5 bases and J lost 2, with 15 bases in between. From germline, CDR1 is DFQATT and CDR2 SNEGSKA (reference sequence). CDR3 length: 14 amino acids. CDR3 nucleotide sequence: TGCAGTGCTGCGAAGACGTCAGTTCAAGAGACCCAGTACTTC. Translating gives CSAAKTSVQETQYF.

The chain joins TRBV19 to TRBJ2-5, with 8 nucleotides matching TRBD2. Trimming at V came to 0 bases and at J to 1 base, leaving 7 bases not matched to a gene. The CDR3 spans 17 residues. CDR1 and CDR2 (germline): LNHDA, SQIVND (reference sequence). In nucleotides, the CDR3 is TGTGCCAGTAGTATAGATCGTGATAGCGGGACCCAAGAGACCCAGTACTTC. This gives the protein CASSIDRDSGTQETQYF.

The rearrangement joins TRBV20-1 to TRBJ2-7; D may be TRBD1 (6 bases). The CDR3 loop spans 13 amino acids. CDR1 is DFQATT and CDR2 is SNEGSKA in the germline V gene (reference sequence). V lost 3 bases and J 5 bases, leaving 14 bases between the germline ends. The CDR3 reads CSARKQGTHEQYF. The CDR3 DNA reads as TGCAGTGCTAGGAAGCAGGGGACCCACGAGCAGTACTTC.

This clonotype was observed a few times. This chain connects TRBV21-1 to TRBJ1-2. TRBV21-1 is recorded as a pseudogene. The CDR3 covers 14 residues. The CDR3 DNA follows: TGTGCCAGCAGCAAAGGAAATAGGGTTGAGGGCTACACCTTC. Translating gives CASSKGNRVEGYTF.

The V call is TRBV5-6, the J call TRBJ2-3; D remains ambiguous. This CDR3 region has 15 residues. The germline gives CDR1 SGHDT, CDR2 YYEEEE. Trimming left V 1 base short and J 2 bases short, with 11 bases between. DNA for the CDR3: TGTGCCAGCAGCTTGTTTAGACATTCCACAGATACGCAGTATTTT. Its translation: CASSLFRHSTDTQYF.

The J gene is TRBJ1-1, the V gene TRBV28; D ambiguous. V was pared by 2 bases and J by 4 bases, with 11 bases between. Germline loops: CDR1 MDHEN, CDR2 SYDVKM. The CDR3 spans 14 residues. The CDR3 loop is CASSLGSGSTEAFF. DNA for the CDR3: TGTGCCAGCAGTTTAGGGTCGGGGAGCACTGAAGCTTTCTTT.

This chain joins TRBV7-2 and TRBJ1-2, with D hard to call. V lost 2 bases, J lost 6 bases, and 13 bases lay in between. The CDR3 has 14 residues. In germline, CDR1 is SGHTA, CDR2 FQGNSA. The CDR3 spells CASSLLSPRNGYTF. In DNA, the CDR3 is TGTGCCAGCAGCTTATTATCGCCCCGGAATGGCTACACCTTC.

This clonotype appeared a few times. The gene calls are TRBV5-1 and TRBJ2-1; D is ambiguous. Trimming took off 4 bases at V and 5 bases at J, with 10 bases between the two ends. This CDR3 spans 13 amino acids. CDR1 and CDR2 from the germline V gene are SGHRS and YFSETQ. The CDR3 DNA sequence: TGCGCCAGCAGCCTAAACATGGACAATGAGCAGTTCTTC. Translated: CASSLNMDNEQFF.

This clonotype was seen a few times. The chain recombines TRBV7-2 with TRBJ2-2; 9 nucleotides line up with TRBD2. Germline CDR1 reads SGHTA; CDR2 reads FQGNSA. Trimming removed 8 bases from V and 0 bases from J; junction bases left unmatched: 1. The CDR3 loop spans 14 amino acids. The CDR3 coding sequence is TGTGCCAGCGCGGGGGGGCCGAACACCGGGGAGCTGTTTTTT. Translating gives CASAGGPNTGELFF.

This clonotype has more than one count but fewer than ten. The V call is TRBV4-1, the J call TRBJ2-1, with TRBD2 identical over 9 bases. Germline V CDR1 and CDR2: MGHRA, YSYEKL. The junction had 10 bases not matched to a gene; V was cut back by 1 base and J by 6 bases. The CDR3 length is 17 residues. The CDR3 coding sequence is TGCGCCAGCAGCCAAGTTGGTCGGCGGGGGGGACGCAATGAGCAGTTCTTC. It specifies CASSQVGRRGGRNEQFF.